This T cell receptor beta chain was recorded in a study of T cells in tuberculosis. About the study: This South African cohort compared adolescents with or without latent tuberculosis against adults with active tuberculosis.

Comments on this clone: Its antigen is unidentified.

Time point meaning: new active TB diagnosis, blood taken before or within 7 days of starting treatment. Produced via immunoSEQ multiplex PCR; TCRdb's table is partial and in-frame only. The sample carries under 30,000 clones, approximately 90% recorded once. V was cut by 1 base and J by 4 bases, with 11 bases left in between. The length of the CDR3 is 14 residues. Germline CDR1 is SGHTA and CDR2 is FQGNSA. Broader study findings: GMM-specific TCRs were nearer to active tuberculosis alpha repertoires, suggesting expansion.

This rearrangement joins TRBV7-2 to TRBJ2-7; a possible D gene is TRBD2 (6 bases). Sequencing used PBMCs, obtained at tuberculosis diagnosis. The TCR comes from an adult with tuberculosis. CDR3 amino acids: CASSLGLGEYEQYF. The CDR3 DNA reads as TGTGCCAGCAGCTTAGGACTAGGGGAGTACGAGCAGTACTTC. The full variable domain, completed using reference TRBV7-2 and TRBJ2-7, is GAGVSQSPSNKVTEKGKDVELRCDPISGHTALYWYRQSLGQGLEFLIYFQGNSAPDKSGLPSDRFSAERTGGSVSTLTIQRTQQEDSAVYLCASSLGLGEYEQYFGPGTRLTVT.